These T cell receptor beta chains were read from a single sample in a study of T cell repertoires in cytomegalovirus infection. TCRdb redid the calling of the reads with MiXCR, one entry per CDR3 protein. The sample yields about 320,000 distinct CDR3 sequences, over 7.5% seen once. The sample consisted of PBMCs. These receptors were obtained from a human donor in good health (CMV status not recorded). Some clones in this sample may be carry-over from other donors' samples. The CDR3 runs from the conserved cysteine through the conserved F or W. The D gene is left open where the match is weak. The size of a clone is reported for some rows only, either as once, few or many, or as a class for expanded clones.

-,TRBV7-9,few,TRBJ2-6,CAGKAFGANVLTF,TGTGCCGGCAAGGCATTCGGGGCCAACGTCCTGACTTTC
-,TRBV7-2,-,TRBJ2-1,CASSLVPSRNEQFF,TGTGCCAGCAGCTTAGTACCGAGTCGGAATGAGCAGTTCTTC
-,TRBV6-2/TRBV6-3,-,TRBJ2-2,CASSYPMGREYTGELFF,TGTGCCAGCAGTTACCCGATGGGAAGGGAGTACACCGGGGAGCTGTTTTTT
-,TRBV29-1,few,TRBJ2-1,CSVDGIASIGNEQFF,TGCAGCGTTGATGGAATAGCATCCATCGGCAATGAGCAGTTCTTC
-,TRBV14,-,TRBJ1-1,CASSQARGVNTEAFF,TGTGCCAGCAGCCAAGCGCGAGGGGTGAACACTGAAGCTTTCTTT
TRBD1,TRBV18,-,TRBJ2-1,CASPGQGARNEQFF,TGTGCCAGCCCGGGACAGGGGGCTCGAAATGAGCAGTTCTTC
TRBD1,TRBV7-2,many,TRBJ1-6,CASSPPGGASPLHF,TGTGCCAGCAGCCCCCCAGGGGGGGCGTCACCCCTCCACTTT
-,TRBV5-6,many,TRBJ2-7,CASSLVGTNSYEQYF,TGTGCCAGCAGCTTGGTCGGAACCAACTCCTACGAGCAGTACTTC
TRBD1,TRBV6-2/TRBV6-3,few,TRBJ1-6,CASSTGTGSSSPLHF,TGTGCCAGCAGCACCGGGACAGGGTCATCTTCACCCCTCCACTTT
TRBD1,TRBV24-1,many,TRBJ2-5,CATSDFLQGAGGQETQYF,TGTGCCACCAGTGATTTTTTGCAGGGGGCCGGCGGGCAAGAGACCCAGTACTTC